This TCR beta chain was retrieved from a study of shared clonotypes between healthy human individuals (dated by TCRdb to 2019 to 2021). With regard to the full study: The cohort comprised two women and a few men aged 18 to 49 years. The study deeply sequenced blood TCR repertoires of five healthy adults to estimate repertoire size and the extent of clonotype sharing between individuals. Per donor, three plates each were used for CD4 naive and CD4 memory, two for CD8 naive, and one for CD8 memory. Per donor, leukapheresis produced somewhere between about 0.9 and 9.5 billion PBMCs. Different laboratories and diverse techniques were used to prepare libraries and sequence TCR repertoires, to increase sequencing depth and limit assay-specific biases.

The paper as a whole reports these results and caveats: Pairwise subsampling led to the expectation that sequencing depth would affect the degree of clonotype sharing among donors. Sharing across a handful of donors was observed for around 5% of naive CD4, 3.5% of naive CD8, roughly 2.4% of memory CD4, and roughly 0.43% of memory CD8 clonotypes. Rarefaction of sorted-subset datasets indicated incomplete sequencing despite the large sequencing depth. Compared with non-shared clonotypes, clonotypes shared by all four sorted-subset donors had higher generation probabilities. Sampling was restricted to blood, and TCR repertoires in tissues likely differ from the TCR repertoires found in blood. The small number of donors limited the genetic and exposure-history diversity represented. Naive subsets generally had larger estimated clonotype richness than memory subsets.

Using the deep immunoSEQ assay, multiplex PCR amplified TCR CDR3 regions from genomic DNA. Extracted genomic DNA from each cell subset was distributed evenly across all wells of several immunoSEQ 96-well plates, and each plate was treated as a replicate. For sorted subsets, each replicate PCR was loaded with around 200 ng genomic DNA, equivalent to 32,000 or so T cell genomes. Purified libraries were measured with a Qubit 3.0 fluorometer, size-checked on a Bioanalyzer 2100, and measured again with the KAPA Library Quantification kit. Every immunoSEQ 96-well plate was sequenced on a separate single-read 150-cycle Illumina NextSeq 550 flow cell. The original methods were these. Because only junctional sequences without quality scores were contained in the immunoSEQ output, filtering matching that applied to full-length reads could not be performed. To assign V/J genes and CDR3, sequences were annotated against IMGT germline references using PyIR, a Python wrapper for IgBLAST v1.9. Reads with weak V/J assignments (E-value above 1e-6), missing CDR3, stop codons, out-of-frame junctions, or ambiguous translated residues were removed. A V3J clonotype was defined by an identical inferred V gene, J gene, and CDR3 amino acid sequence. To compute the percentage overlap between repertoires, the number of shared unique clonotypes was divided by the size of the smaller repertoire. RTK rarefaction, the Chao1 estimator, and Recon v2.1 estimates of unobserved clonotypes were used to assess repertoire richness. Generation probabilities were computed with OLGA for all TCRbeta clonotypes obtained by the gDNA method from four donors. TCRdb stores this immuneACCESS table with in-frame sequences only. Part of the clones is absent; in the studies checked, under half of the shortfall reflects unresolved V genes, and no reason is known for the rest. V and J calls and clone size follow that table, whereas D and trimming were derived from the DNA. The sample profile shows approximately 500,000 clones; 90% to 97% of them were found once. About 0.054% of the sample goes to the ten largest clones.

Donors were healthy HIV-negative adults with no recently reported acute infections or vaccinations. Only Caucasian adults living in Nashville, Tennessee, USA were represented among the donors. Magnetic negative selection was used to enrich CD4+ T cells, after which naive cells were positively selected on CD45RA and the negative fraction became the memory subset. Blood was collected by leukapheresis, and PBMCs were isolated by Ficoll-Histopaque density gradient centrifugation and then cryopreserved in liquid nitrogen vapor phase. Purity and quantity of every magnetically sorted T cell population were checked by analytical flow cytometry. From each sorted fraction, genomic DNA was isolated and quantified by UV absorbance on a Nanodrop 2000c. Worth noting for this clone: No antigen is known for it. Within one base of it there is no much larger clone, and no base qualities were kept.

V is reduced by 8 bases and J by 2 bases, leaving a spacing of 15 bases between them. Via the germline V gene, CDR1 is SGHAT and CDR2 FQNNGV. The CDR3 measures 14 amino acids from cysteine to phenylalanine. Only the CDR3 DNA is retained, 42 bases long and in frame from the first base. The chain is assembled from TRBV11-2 and TRBJ1-1, with the D gene call left open. Sequenced sample: naive CD4+ T cells sorted from blood. The sample's cell subset or site label, in plain terms: CD45RA+ positively selected. This receptor was identified in a woman aged 30 to 39 in good health. The CDR3 protein sequence reads: CASAGRLGNTEAFF. The DNA is TGTGCCAGCGCCGGTAGACTCGGCAACACTGAAGCTTTCTTT. The reference TRBV11-2 and TRBJ1-1 proteins fill in what lies around the CDR3, so the full variable domain reads EAGVAQSPRYKIIEKRQSVAFWCNPISGHATLYWYQQILGQGPKLLIQFQNNGVVDDSQLPKDRFSAERLKGVDSTLKIQPAKLEDSAVYLCASAGRLGNTEAFFGQGTRLTVV.